This T cell receptor beta chain was documented in a study of control samples from healthy donors and cancer patients (dated by TCRdb to about 2020). A word on this clone: The antigen it recognizes is unknown. No clone much larger than this one lies a single base away; base qualities are absent.

The receptor library was made with the immunoSEQ multiplex PCR assay. TCRdb obtained this table from immuneACCESS and retained in-frame rearrangements with V and J assigned. These tables miss some clones; where compared with another copy, unresolved V genes account for less than half of the shortfall, and the remainder is unexplained. The table for this sample lists 75,000 to 95,000 clones; 84% of them were counted only once. Of the sample, around 35% is held by the ten largest clones. From its cysteine to its phenylalanine, the CDR3 spans 14 amino acids. The sequence is cut down to CDR3 DNA, 42 bases in frame from base 1. CDR1 and CDR2 are drawn from the germline V gene: MNHEY, SVGAGI. A distance of 13 bases separates the germline ends of V and J, which lose 6 bases and 2 bases respectively.

The TCR comes from a man between 65 and 85 years old with lung cancer. Here the chain combines TRBV6-5 and TRBJ1-2; the D gene is perhaps TRBD1, from 6 matching bases. Sequencing was done on a sample of PBMCs. The DNA is as follows: TGTGCCAGCAGGAAGGACAGCACCAACTATGGCTACACCTTC. Its translation reads: CASRKDSTNYGYTF.